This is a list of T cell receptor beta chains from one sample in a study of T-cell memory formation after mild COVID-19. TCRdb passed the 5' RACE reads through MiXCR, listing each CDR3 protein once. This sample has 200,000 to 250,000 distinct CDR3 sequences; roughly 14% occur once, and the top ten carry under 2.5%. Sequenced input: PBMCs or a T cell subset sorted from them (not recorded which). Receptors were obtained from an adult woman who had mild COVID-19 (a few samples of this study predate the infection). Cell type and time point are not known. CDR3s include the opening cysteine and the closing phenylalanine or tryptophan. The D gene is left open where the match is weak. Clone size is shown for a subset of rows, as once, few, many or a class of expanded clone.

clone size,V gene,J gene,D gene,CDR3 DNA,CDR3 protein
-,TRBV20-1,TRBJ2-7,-,TGCAGTGCTGGGGACGGCTCCTACGAGCAGTACTTC,CSAGDGSYEQYF
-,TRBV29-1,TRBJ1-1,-,TGCAGCGTTGAGGGTTTATGGGGGGGCACTGAAGCTTTCTTT,CSVEGLWGGTEAFF
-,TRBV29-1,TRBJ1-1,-,TGCAGCGTGGCACAGCGCCTGAACACTGAAGCTTTCTTT,CSVAQRLNTEAFF
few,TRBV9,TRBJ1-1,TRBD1,TGTGCCAGCAGCGCCGGGACAGGGGGGTCGAACACTGAAGCTTTCTTT,CASSAGTGGSNTEAFF
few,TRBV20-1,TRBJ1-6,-,TGCAGTGCTGGGGGTTTGGGGATTGGGTCACCCCTCCACTTT,CSAGGLGIGSPLHF
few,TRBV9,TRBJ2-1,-,TGTGCCAGCAGCGTCAGGACCGTGAGTGAGCAGTTCTTC,CASSVRTVSEQFF
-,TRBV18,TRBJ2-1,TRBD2,TGTGCCAGCTCACTAGCGGTACTAGCGGGAGGCCCCCTGCACTACAATGAGCAGTTC,CASSLAVLAGGPLHYNEQF
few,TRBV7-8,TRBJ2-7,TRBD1,TGTGCCAGCAGCTCAGTGACAGGGGGTGAGCAGTACTTC,CASSSVTGGEQYF
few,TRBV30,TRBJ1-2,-,TGTGCCTGGACACAAAGGGGATCCTTCTATGGCTACACCTTC,CAWTQRGSFYGYTF
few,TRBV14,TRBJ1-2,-,TGTGCCAGCAGCCAACAATCCCTTGGCAGTTCGTTTGCTAACTATGGCTACACCTTC,CASSQQSLGSSFANYGYTF
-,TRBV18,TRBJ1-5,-,TGTGCCAGCTCACCCGGGACATTCTATCAGCCCCAGCATTTT,CASSPGTFYQPQHF
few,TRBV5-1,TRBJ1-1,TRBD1,TGCGCCAGCAGCTTGATGGGACAGGGAGCTCTATTTACTGAAGCTTTCTTT,CASSLMGQGALFTEAFF
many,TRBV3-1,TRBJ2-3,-,TGTGCCAGCAGCCAAGGTGATTCCACAGATACGCAGTATTTT,CASSQGDSTDTQYF
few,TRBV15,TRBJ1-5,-,TGTGCCACCAGCGAATCTGTAGTCCGGTCGCCCCAGCATTTT,CATSESVVRSPQHF
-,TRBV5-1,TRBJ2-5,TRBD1,TGCGCCAGCAGCGGCTCCGGGACAGGGGTCGAGACCCAGTACTTC,CASSGSGTGVETQYF
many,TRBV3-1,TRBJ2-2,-,TGTGCCAGCAGCCAACCAGGGAACACCGGGGAGCTGTTTTTT,CASSQPGNTGELFF
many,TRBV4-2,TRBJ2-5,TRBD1,TGTGCCAGCAGCGCCGGGACAGGCCTCCAAGAGACCCAGTACTTC,CASSAGTGLQETQYF
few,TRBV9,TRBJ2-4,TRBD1,TGTGCCAGCAGCGTAGGAGGGGGCAACATTCAGTACTTC,CASSVGGGNIQYF
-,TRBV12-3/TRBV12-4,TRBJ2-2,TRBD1,TGTGCCAGCAGGGGGACAGGGAACACCGGGGAGCTGTTTTTT,CASRGTGNTGELFF
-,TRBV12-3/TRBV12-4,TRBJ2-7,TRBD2,TGTGCCAGCAGTAAAATAGGACTAGCGCCCTACGAGCAGTACTTC,CASSKIGLAPYEQYF
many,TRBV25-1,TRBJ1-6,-,TGTGCCAGCAGTTCATCGGGTCGGGATTCACCCCTCCACTTT,CASSSSGRDSPLHF
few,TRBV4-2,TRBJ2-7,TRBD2,TGTGCCAGCAGCCAAGTCCGCCTAGCGGCTGTTAACTACGAGCAGTACTTC,CASSQVRLAAVNYEQYF
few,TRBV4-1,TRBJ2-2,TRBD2,TGCGCCAGCAGCCAGACTCTAGCGGGGGGGAACACCGGGGAGCTGTTTTTT,CASSQTLAGGNTGELFF
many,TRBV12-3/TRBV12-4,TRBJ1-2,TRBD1,TGTGCCAGCAACGGGGGGACAGGGGAGCACTATGGCTACACCTTC,CASNGGTGEHYGYTF
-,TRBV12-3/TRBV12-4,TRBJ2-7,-,TGTGCCAGCAGTTTATCGCGGGGAATTCTGTCCTACGAGCAGTACTTC,CASSLSRGILSYEQYF
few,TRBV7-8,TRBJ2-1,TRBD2,TGTGCCAGCAGCCCACCGGGACTAGCGGGCAATGAGCAGTTCTTC,CASSPPGLAGNEQFF
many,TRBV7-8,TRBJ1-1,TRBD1,TGTGCCAGCAGCTTCGATGTGACAGGGAGGGCTTTCTTT,CASSFDVTGRAFF
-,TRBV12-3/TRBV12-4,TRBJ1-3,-,TGTGCCAGCGGACAGAGGATTTCTGGAAACACCATATATTTT,CASGQRISGNTIYF
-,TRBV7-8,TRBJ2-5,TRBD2,TGTGCCAGCAGCTTAGTCCGCTGGGGACTAGCGGGGGCGACCCAAGAGACCCAGTACTTC,CASSLVRWGLAGATQETQYF
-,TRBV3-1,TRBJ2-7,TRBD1,TGTGCCAGCTCGACAGGGATAAGCTCCTACGAGCAGTACTTC,CASSTGISSYEQYF
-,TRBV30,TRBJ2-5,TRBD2,TGTGCCTGCGGACTAGATTTAGTTCGAGAGACCCAGTACTTC,CACGLDLVRETQYF
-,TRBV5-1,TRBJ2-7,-,TGCGCCAGCAGCTTGGAGCGCGAGCAGTACTTC,CASSLEREQYF
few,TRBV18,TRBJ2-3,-,TGTGCCAGCTCACCGGACTGGAATACGCAGTATTTT,CASSPDWNTQYF
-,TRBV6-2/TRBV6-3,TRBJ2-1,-,TGTGCCAGCAGTCCCACTAGGGAAGCCTACAATGAGCAGTTCTTC,CASSPTREAYNEQFF
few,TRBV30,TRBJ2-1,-,TGTGCCTGGACCCCCTCCTACAATGAGCAGTTCTTC,CAWTPSYNEQFF
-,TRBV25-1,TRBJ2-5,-,TGTGCCAGCAGTGAGGGCGCGGACGGGCGGTACCAAGAGACCCAGTACTTC,CASSEGADGRYQETQYF
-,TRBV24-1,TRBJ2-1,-,TGTGCCACCAGTGCCAGTGGGAGCGGGCATTACAATGAGCAGTTCTTC,CATSASGSGHYNEQFF
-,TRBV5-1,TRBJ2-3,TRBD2,TGCGCCAGCAGCCTCGGCGGGGGAGCTAGCACAGATACGCAGTATTTT,CASSLGGGASTDTQYF
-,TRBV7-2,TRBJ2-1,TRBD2,TGTGCCAGCAGCCCTACAGGACTAGGTTTGAGTCAGTTCTTC,CASSPTGLGLSQFF
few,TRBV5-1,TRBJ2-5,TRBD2,TGCGCCAGCAGCGCTACCGGACTAGCTGAGACCCAGTACTTC,CASSATGLAETQYF
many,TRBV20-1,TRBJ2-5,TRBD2,TGCAGTGCTAGAGGTGGGACTAGGGGTGGTGAGGAGACCCAGTACTTC,CSARGGTRGGEETQYF
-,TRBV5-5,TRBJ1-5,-,TGTGCCAGCAGCTTGCGGCAGGGGCAGGGCAATCAGCCCCAGCATTTT,CASSLRQGQGNQPQHF